The present TCR beta chain was sequenced within a study of neurological immune-mediated disorders (dated by TCRdb to about 2019). For the wider study: Of the 35 or so multiple sclerosis patients, approximately 30 had relapsing-remitting MS and 3 had secondary progressive MS. Peripheral blood TCR-beta repertoires from HTLV-I-associated myelopathy (HAM/TSP) patients, multiple sclerosis patients and healthy controls were compared by UMI-based sequencing. The cohort included some 66 subjects: some 14 with HAM/TSP, about 34 with multiple sclerosis, and around 20 healthy controls. The approximately 110 TCR-beta libraries included longitudinal samples, technical triplicates and paired sorted CD4+ and CD8+ T-cell subsets alongside PBMC samples. Longitudinal HAM/TSP and healthy donors had 3 time-points each (about 3-45 month intervals).

Results the study describes overall, beyond this receptor: In a phylogenetic analysis, the repertoires of 18 out of 34 MS patients fell into a single cluster of related CDR3 sequences, pointing to a possible signature at the repertoire level. The MS cluster was not associated with any clinical or MRI features, and the authors stated that larger cohorts are needed. No identical CDR3 amino acid sequences were found to be shared among expanded clones across subjects, suggesting that TCR-beta repertoires were private in all groups. The highest TCR clonal expansion was observed in HAM/TSP patients, whereas the lowest was observed in MS patients, even when compared with healthy controls.

The time point label for this specimen denotes: longitudinal time-point 3. For unsorted PBMC libraries, 2 million PBMCs were used after storage in RNAlater at -80 degrees C until RNA extraction. Multiple sclerosis patients were enrolled in a US clinical protocol evaluating disease progression by magnetic resonance imaging. PBMCs were separated from peripheral blood using Ficoll-Hypaque density gradient centrifugation and then cryopreserved in liquid nitrogen. This clonotype was counted many times. Its antigen has not been determined. No much larger clone is present one base from it, and per-base qualities are unavailable. cDNA was synthesized by template-switch 5'RACE using a primer with a 10-nucleotide random unique molecular identifier that tagged each TCR transcript. Every sequencing run covered 15-18 subjects and yielded more than 180 million TCR-beta sequences. The RNeasy kit was used for extraction of total RNA. TCR-beta VDJ regions were amplified with primers for the TCR constant region and the 5'RACE anchor, using the KAPA Real-time Library Amplification kit. A first PCR added sample indexes and Illumina adaptors, and a second PCR then raised library yield. After Ampure bead purification, the TCR product of roughly 650 bp was size-selected on a 2% E-gel SizeSelection system. Before pooling, libraries had their quality checked on a Bioanalyzer, their concentration measured with Qubit, and their quantity determined with the Kapa Library Quantification kit. An Illumina HiSeq 2500 was used to sequence the libraries paired-end at 2 x 150 bp. To increase sequence diversity, roughly 25-31% phiX was spiked into each library pool. In the original analysis: Quality-filtered reads were processed with the UMI-based MiGEC pipeline, and over 75% of raw TCR sequences were removed by the MiGEC pipeline during error correction. IMGT germline references were used for alignment of VDJ genes, and clonotypes were defined by a unique CDR3 amino acid sequence together with V-J genes. Clonal expansion, Shannon diversity and CDR3 relatedness (CalcPairwiseDistances, ClusterSamples) were evaluated with VDJtools, and phylogenetic trees were built with CLCbio workbench. Clones with at least 8 unique UMIs were defined as expanded, with this threshold being based on coefficient-of-variation modelling across technical triplicates. TCRdb reworked the public reads: Q25 trimming with fastp, MiXCR clone assembly, productive beta chains retained. Entries are consolidated by CDR3 protein sequence, retaining the most common genes and DNA. The V and J calls, along with clone size, are taken from TCRdb and not from the paper's own processing. This sample comprises some 89,000 distinct CDR3 sequences, approximately 4.6% of them detected only once. Around 5% of the sample goes to the ten largest clones.

The CDR3 starts with the cysteine, ends with the phenylalanine, and has 16 residues. The kept DNA is CDR3 alone, 48 bases in frame from the first base. Trimming removed 2 bases from V and 7 bases from J; the gene matches leave 7 bases unexplained. CDR1 and CDR2, looked up from the germline V gene, are SGHVS and FQNEAQ. The chain joins TRBV7-8 to TRBJ2-1; 11 bases in between match TRBD1. The sequencing sample was made of PBMCs. This sequence originates from a woman aged 55 to 70 with multiple sclerosis. Here the CDR3 is given as CASSLRTGGVWNEQFF. The DNA sequence is as follows: TGTGCCAGCAGCTTAAGGACAGGGGGCGTTTGGAATGAGCAGTTCTTC.